Below are 21 T cell receptor beta chains sequenced from a single sample in a study of breast tumors, draining lymph nodes, adjacent tissues. MiXCR, applied by TCRdb to the multiplex PCR reads, yields one record per CDR3 protein. The sample carries 150,000 to 250,000 distinct CDR3 sequences, around 33% recorded once. The lymph nodes were axillary draining lymph nodes from breast cancer patients. Sequencing was carried out using axillary lymph node tissue. The receptors derive from a female donor with breast cancer. Some clones in this sample may be carry-over from other donors' samples.

This sequence joins TRBV9 and TRBJ2-3; D is uncertain. V lost 0 bases and J lost 3, with 8 bases in between. CDR3 length equals 14 residues. The V gene's germline CDR1 is SGDLS and CDR2 YYNGEE. The CDR3 region is CASSVAACTDTQYF. CDR3 in DNA: TGTGCCAGCAGCGTAGCCGCTTGTACAGATACGCAGTATTTT.

As regards this clonotype: A much larger clonotype is one base distant, so this may be a read error. The gene calls are TRBV6-1 and TRBJ2-7; no reliable D call. Trimming shortened V by 4 bases and J by 3 bases, and 13 bases separated the two germline ends. Germline CDR1 is MNHNS and CDR2 is SASEGT. This CDR3 has 14 residues. The CDR3 reads CASSVARNRYEQYF. The CDR3 coding sequence is TGTGCCAGCAGTGTTGCACGGAATCGCTACGAGCAGTACTTC.

V gene TRBV11-2 combines with J gene TRBJ2-7; D is undetermined. V shed 4 bases and J shed 2 bases, with 18 bases lying between them. This CDR3 has 16 residues. In germline, CDR1 is SGHAT, CDR2 FQNNGV. The CDR3 DNA reads TGTGCCAGCAGCTCAGGCCGTCTTGCTGGCACCTACGAGCAGTACTTC. Translation: CASSSGRLAGTYEQYF. Full variable domain (rest looked up from reference TRBV11-2 and TRBJ2-7): EAGVAQSPRYKIIEKRQSVAFWCNPISGHATLYWYQQILGQGPKLLIQFQNNGVVDDSQLPKDRFSAERLKGVDSTLKIQPAKLEDSAVYLCASSSGRLAGTYEQYFGPGTRLTVT.

In its sample, this clonotype was seen a few times. The V and J genes are TRBV20-1 and TRBJ1-1; 8 positions agree with TRBD1. Germline V gene lookup returns CDR1 DFQATT and CDR2 SNEGSKA (reference sequence). The V segment lost 5 bases and the J segment 3 bases; nucleotides outside the gene matches: 5. This CDR3 contains 13 residues. DNA for the CDR3: TGCAGTGCTCCCAGGGGGCCGGACACTGAAGCTTTCTTT. This gives the protein CSAPRGPDTEAFF.

Many counts were recorded for this clonotype. This sequence joins TRBV5-4 and TRBJ1-6, with a weak D call TRBD1 (6 bases). This CDR3 contains 14 residues. The ends were cut back, 1 base at V and 7 bases at J, with 9 bases in the middle. CDR1 and CDR2 from the germline V gene are SGHNT and YYREEE (reference sequence). The CDR3 loop is CASSLKTGNSPLHF. Here the CDR3 DNA reads TGTGCCAGCAGCTTGAAAACAGGGAATTCACCCCTCCACTTT.

This clonotype was found a few times. One base away lies a much larger clone, so this may be a sequencing read error. This sequence joins TRBV20-1 and TRBJ1-4, with D unclear. This CDR3 has 13 amino acids. Per the germline V gene, CDR1 is DFQATT and CDR2 is SNEGSKA (reference sequence). The CDR3 sequence is CSARIPTNETLFF. The CDR3, as DNA: TGCAGTGCTAGGATTCCAACTAATGAAACACTGTTTTTT.

This rearrangement joins TRBV24-1 to TRBJ2-7; D is ambiguous. The CDR3 has 13 residues. The V end was cut by 12 bases, the J end by 4 bases, with 18 bases between. CDR1 is KGHDR, CDR2 SFDVKD, per germline. CDR3 nucleotide sequence: TGTGCCCGGACGGCTCAAGGACCTTACGAGCAGTACTTC. Amino acids: CARTAQGPYEQYF.

Remarks on this clonotype: At one end the junction does not follow the germline gene, possibly because of a read error. The chain employs TRBV11-2 and TRBJ1-4; the D gene is possibly TRBD1 (5 bases). Germline values: CDR1 SGHAT, CDR2 FQNNGV. The CDR3 consists of 17 residues. The CDR3 reads CVSSLVPGHGSNEKLFF. The CDR3 DNA sequence: TGTGTCAGCAGCTTAGTCCCGGGGCATGGATCTAATGAAAAACTGTTTTTT.

This clonotype was detected many times. This rearrangement joins TRBV9 to TRBJ2-1, with D unresolved. From germline, CDR1 is SGDLS and CDR2 YYNGEE. V was shortened by 0 bases and J by 7 bases, with 8 bases between the two germline ends. This CDR3 spans 13 amino acids. The CDR3 here is CASSVVPGNEQFF. DNA of the CDR3: TGTGCCAGCAGCGTAGTTCCCGGGAATGAGCAGTTCTTC. Full variable domain (rest looked up from reference TRBV9 and TRBJ2-1): DSGVTQTPKHLITATGQRVTLRCSPRSGDLSVYWYQQSLDQGLQFLIQYYNGEERAKGNILERFSAQQFPDLHSELNLSSLELGDSALYFCASSVVPGNEQFFGPGTRLTVL.

To note about this clonotype: Given a much more abundant clone one base away, this may be a read error. V and J are TRBV5-4 and TRBJ2-1; TRBD2 matches 10 bases. This CDR3 is 15 amino acids long. Germline CDR1 is SGHNT and CDR2 is YYREEE (reference sequence). V lost 4 bases to trimming and J lost 9 bases; unmatched junction nucleotides: 10. The CDR3 protein is CASSGTSAGESEQFF. In nucleotides, the CDR3 is TGTGCCAGCAGCGGGACTAGCGCAGGGGAGAGTGAGCAGTTCTTC.

With respect to this clonotype: This may be a read error, as it is one base from a much larger clone. V gene TRBV9 combines with J gene TRBJ1-2, with D possibly matching TRBD1 (6 bases). Germline CDR1 and CDR2: SGDLS and YYNGEE. The CDR3 is made up of 15 amino acids. The CDR3 is CASSASTTGWGGSTF. The CDR3 DNA follows: TGTGCCAGCAGCGCCAGCACCACAGGGTGGGGTGGCTCCACCTTC.

The count of this clonotype is one. A much larger clone lies a single base off, so this may be a read error. As the CDR3 is not closed by the conserved phenylalanine or tryptophan, this likely results from a read error. This sequence joins TRBV11-2 and TRBJ2-7; 9 nucleotides agree with TRBD2. V lost 3 bases to trimming and J lost 7 bases; unmatched junction nucleotides: 7. This CDR3 has 14 amino acids. The germline V gene has CDR1 SGHAT and CDR2 FQNNGV. The CDR3 nucleotides are TGTGCCAGCAGCTTCCCCGGACTAGCGCGGGAGCAGTACTGC. Amino acid sequence: CASSFPGLAREQYC.

The sample holds many counts of this clonotype. This chain joins TRBV18 and TRBJ2-7; D not resolved. This CDR3 region has 13 residues. V lost 4 bases to trimming and J lost 4 bases, with 11 bases between them. Germline V gene data show CDR1 as KGHSH and CDR2 as LQKENI. The CDR3 DNA reads TGTGCCAGCTCACGGGCTGTCGATTACGAGCAGTACTTC. This sequence encodes CASSRAVDYEQYF.

The table lists this clonotype with many counts. V usage is TRBV7-6 and J usage is TRBJ2-7, with 11 bases lining up with TRBD1. The germline V gene has CDR1 SGHVS and CDR2 FNYEAQ. The CDR3 has 14 residues. V was pared by 5 bases and J by 5 bases, with 5 bases of the junction left unmatched. CDR3 nucleotides: TGTGCCAGCAGCCGGACAGGGGGCTACGACGAGCAGTACTTC. This gives the protein CASSRTGGYDEQYF.

V gene TRBV30 combines with J gene TRBJ1-2; 7 nucleotides match TRBD1. CDR3 length: 15 amino acids. Per germline, CDR1 GTSNPN and CDR2 SVGIG (reference sequence). V was pared by 4 bases and J by 4 bases, with 12 bases of the junction left unmatched. The CDR3 protein is CAWNPWTGELYGYTF. As DNA, the CDR3 is TGTGCCTGGAACCCCTGGACAGGAGAACTCTATGGCTACACCTTC.

This rearrangement joins TRBV15 to TRBJ2-5; TRBD2 matches 9 bases. V gave up 6 bases and J gave up 5 bases; unmatched junction bases: 10. CDR1 is LNHNV, CDR2 YYDKDF, per germline (reference sequence). The CDR3 spans 15 residues. CDR3 sequence: CATSGRIAGEETQYF. The CDR3 nucleotides read TGTGCCACCAGTGGAAGAATAGCGGGGGAGGAGACCCAGTACTTC. The variable domain in full, with the rest retrieved from reference TRBV15 and TRBJ2-5, is DAMVIQNPRYQVTQFGKPVTLSCSQTLNHNVMYWYQQKSSQAPKLLFHYYDKDFNNEADTPDNFQSRRPNTSFCFLDIRSPGLGDTAMYLCATSGRIAGEETQYFGPGTRLLVL.

The chain combines TRBV19 with TRBJ2-1; 12 bases agree with TRBD2. The CDR3 totals 15 residues. J was trimmed by 9 bases and V by 5 bases; bases with no gene match: 8. CDR1 is LNHDA, CDR2 SQIVND, per germline (reference sequence). The CDR3 loop is CASSRTSGEGSEQFF. CDR3 DNA sequence: TGTGCCAGTAGTCGGACTAGCGGGGAGGGGAGTGAGCAGTTCTTC.

Many counts were recorded for this clonotype. The chain links TRBV10-3 to TRBJ2-1; possibly TRBD1 for D (5 bases). Between the trimmed V and J ends, which lost 0 bases and 6 bases, there was a span of 12 bases. The CDR3 length is 15 residues. Germline V gene sequence: CDR1 ENHRY, CDR2 SYGVKD. The DNA for the CDR3 is TGTGCCATCAGTGAGTCTAGAAGTGACAGCAATGAGCAGTTCTTC. Amino acids: CAISESRSDSNEQFF.

The sample holds many counts of this clonotype. V and J are TRBV11-2 and TRBJ2-6; 9 bases are a match to TRBD1. The ends lost 4 bases at V and 0 bases at J; junction bases unmatched: 10. From germline, CDR1 is SGHAT and CDR2 FQNNGV. This CDR3 contains 19 residues. The CDR3, as DNA: TGTGCCAGCAGCTCGAACCGGGACAGGGCCTCCTCTGGGGCCAACGTCCTGACTTTC. This translates into CASSSNRDRASSGANVLTF.

This clonotype was detected ten times or more. The chain employs TRBV19 and TRBJ1-2, with a weak D call TRBD1 (5 bases). The V gene lost 3 bases and the J gene lost 0 bases, with 11 bases spanning the gap. The CDR3 sequence is 15 residues long. Germline CDR1 LNHDA, CDR2 SQIVND (reference sequence). The CDR3 loop reads CASSIVRDPNYGYTF. In nucleotides, the CDR3 is TGTGCCAGTAGTATCGTACGGGACCCTAACTATGGCTACACCTTC.

Comment on this clonotype: The junction does not match germline at one end; this may be a read error. The chain uses TRBV24-1 and TRBJ2-1, with 12 bases that match TRBD2. From germline, CDR1 is KGHDR and CDR2 SFDVKD. The CDR3 has 16 amino acids. The chain's CDR3 is CATRTSGSRSYSEQFF. Here the CDR3 DNA reads TGTGCCACCAGGACTAGCGGGAGTAGATCCTACAGTGAGCAGTTCTTC.